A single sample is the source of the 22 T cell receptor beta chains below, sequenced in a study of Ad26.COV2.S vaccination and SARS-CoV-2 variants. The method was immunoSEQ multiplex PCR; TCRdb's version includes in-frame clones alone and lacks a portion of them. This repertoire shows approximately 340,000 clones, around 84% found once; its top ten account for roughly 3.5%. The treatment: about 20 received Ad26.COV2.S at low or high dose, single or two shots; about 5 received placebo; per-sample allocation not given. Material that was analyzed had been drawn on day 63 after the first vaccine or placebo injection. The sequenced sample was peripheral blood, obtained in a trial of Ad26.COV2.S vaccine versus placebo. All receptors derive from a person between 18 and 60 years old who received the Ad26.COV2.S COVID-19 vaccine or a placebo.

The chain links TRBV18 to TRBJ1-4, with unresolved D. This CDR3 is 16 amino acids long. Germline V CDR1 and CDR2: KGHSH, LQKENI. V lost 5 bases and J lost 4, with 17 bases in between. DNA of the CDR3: TGTGCCAGCTCATCGACGAGTAACCCTGTTAATGAAAAACTGTTTTTT. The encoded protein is CASSSTSNPVNEKLFF.

The CDR3 sequence is CSVESPDQENYGYTF. In DNA, the CDR3 is TGCAGCGTTGAATCCCCGGACCAAGAGAACTATGGCTACACCTTC. V gene TRBV29-1 combines with J gene TRBJ1-2; no clear D gene. The V and J ends lost 2 bases and 2 bases respectively, with 15 bases between them. The CDR3 is made up of 15 amino acids. Germline assignment: CDR1 SQVTM and CDR2 ANQGSEA.

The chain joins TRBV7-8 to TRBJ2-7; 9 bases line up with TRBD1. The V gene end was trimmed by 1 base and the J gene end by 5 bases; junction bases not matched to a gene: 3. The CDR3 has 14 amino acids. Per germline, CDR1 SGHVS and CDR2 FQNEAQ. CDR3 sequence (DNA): TGTGCCAGCAGCTTAGACAGGGGGCATAACGAGCAGTACTTC. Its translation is CASSLDRGHNEQYF.

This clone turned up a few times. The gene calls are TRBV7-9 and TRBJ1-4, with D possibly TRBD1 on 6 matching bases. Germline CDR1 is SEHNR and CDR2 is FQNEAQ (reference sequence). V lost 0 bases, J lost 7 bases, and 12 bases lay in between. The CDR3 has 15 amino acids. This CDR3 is CASSLATGLGEKLFF. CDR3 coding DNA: TGTGCCAGCAGCTTAGCTACAGGGCTTGGTGAAAAACTGTTTTTT.

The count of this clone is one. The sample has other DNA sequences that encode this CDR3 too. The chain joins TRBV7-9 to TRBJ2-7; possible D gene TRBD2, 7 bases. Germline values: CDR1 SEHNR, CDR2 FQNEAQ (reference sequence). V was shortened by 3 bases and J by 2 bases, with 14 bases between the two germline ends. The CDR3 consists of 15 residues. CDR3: CASSLGVGGPYEQYF. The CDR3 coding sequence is TGTGCCAGCAGCTTGGGCGTCGGGGGGCCCTACGAGCAGTACTTC. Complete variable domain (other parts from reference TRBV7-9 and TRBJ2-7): DTGVSQNPRHKITKRGQNVTFRCDPISEHNRLYWYRQTLGQGPEFLTYFQNEAQLEKSRLLSDRFSAERPKGSFSTLEIQRTEQGDSAMYLCASSLGVGGPYEQYFGPGTRLTVT.

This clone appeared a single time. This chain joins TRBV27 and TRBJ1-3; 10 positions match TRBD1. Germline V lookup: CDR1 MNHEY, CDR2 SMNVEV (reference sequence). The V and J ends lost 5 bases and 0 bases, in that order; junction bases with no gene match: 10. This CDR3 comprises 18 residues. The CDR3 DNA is TGTGCCAGCAGTCCCGGGACAGGGGTCACATTCTCTGGAAACACCATATATTTT. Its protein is CASSPGTGVTFSGNTIYF.

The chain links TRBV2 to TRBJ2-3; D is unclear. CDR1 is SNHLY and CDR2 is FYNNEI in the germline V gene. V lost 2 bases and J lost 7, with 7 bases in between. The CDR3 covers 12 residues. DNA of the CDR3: TGTGCCAGCAGTGAATTGCGGAATACGCAGTATTTT. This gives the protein CASSELRNTQYF.

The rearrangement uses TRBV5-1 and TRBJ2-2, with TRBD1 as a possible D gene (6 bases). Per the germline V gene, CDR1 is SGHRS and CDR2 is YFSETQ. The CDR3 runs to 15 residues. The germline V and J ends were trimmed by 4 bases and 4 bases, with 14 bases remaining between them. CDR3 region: CASSISGVGTGELFF. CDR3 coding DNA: TGCGCCAGCAGCATCTCAGGGGTTGGCACCGGGGAGCTGTTTTTT.

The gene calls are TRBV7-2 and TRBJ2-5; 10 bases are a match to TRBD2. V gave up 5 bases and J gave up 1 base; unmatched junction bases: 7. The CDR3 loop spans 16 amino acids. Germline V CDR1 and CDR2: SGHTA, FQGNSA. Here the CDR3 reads CASSLGVAGGQETQYF. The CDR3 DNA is TGTGCCAGCAGCCTTGGGGTAGCGGGAGGCCAAGAGACCCAGTACTTC.

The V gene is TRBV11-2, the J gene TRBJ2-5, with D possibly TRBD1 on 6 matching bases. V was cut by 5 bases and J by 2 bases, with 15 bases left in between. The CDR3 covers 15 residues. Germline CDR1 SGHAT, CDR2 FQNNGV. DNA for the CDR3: TGTGCCAGCAGCACGCAACAGGGTCGACAAGAGACCCAGTACTTC. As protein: CASSTQQGRQETQYF.

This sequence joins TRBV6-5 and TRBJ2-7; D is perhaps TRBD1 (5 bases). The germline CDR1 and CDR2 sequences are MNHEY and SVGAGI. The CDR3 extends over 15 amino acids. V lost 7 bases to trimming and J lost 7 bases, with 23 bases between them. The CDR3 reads CASKMSQGLAVEQYF. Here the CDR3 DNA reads TGTGCCAGCAAGATGTCGCAGGGCCTGGCCGTTGAGCAGTACTTC.

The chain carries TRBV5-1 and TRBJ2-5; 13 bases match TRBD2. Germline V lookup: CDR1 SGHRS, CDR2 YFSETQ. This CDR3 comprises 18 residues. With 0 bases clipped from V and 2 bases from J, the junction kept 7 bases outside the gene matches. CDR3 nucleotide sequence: TGCGCCAGCAGCTTGGCCGAACTAGCGGGGGGGCGTCAAGAGACCCAGTACTTC. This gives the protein CASSLAELAGGRQETQYF.

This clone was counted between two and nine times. CDR3: CASKNTGGYEQYF. The CDR3 bases are TGCGCCAGCAAGAACACCGGAGGGTACGAGCAGTACTTC. This rearrangement joins TRBV5-1 to TRBJ2-7, with D perhaps TRBD2 (6 bases). The germline CDR1 and CDR2 sequences are SGHRS and YFSETQ. The CDR3 consists of 13 residues. The V gene lost 6 bases and the J gene lost 4 bases, with 14 bases spanning the gap.

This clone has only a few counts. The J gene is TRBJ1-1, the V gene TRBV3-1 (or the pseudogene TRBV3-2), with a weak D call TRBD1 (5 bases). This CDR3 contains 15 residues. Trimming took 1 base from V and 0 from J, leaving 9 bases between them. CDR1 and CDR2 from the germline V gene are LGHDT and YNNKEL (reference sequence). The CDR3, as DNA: TGTGCCAGCAGCCAAGGACAGTCCATGAACACTGAAGCTTTCTTT. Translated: CASSQGQSMNTEAFF.

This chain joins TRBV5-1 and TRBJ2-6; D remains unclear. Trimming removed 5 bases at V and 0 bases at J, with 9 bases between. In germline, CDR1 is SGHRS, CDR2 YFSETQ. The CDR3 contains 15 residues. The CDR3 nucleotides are TGCGCCAGCAGACCGACCAGCTCTGGGGCCAACGTCCTGACTTTC. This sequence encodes CASRPTSSGANVLTF.

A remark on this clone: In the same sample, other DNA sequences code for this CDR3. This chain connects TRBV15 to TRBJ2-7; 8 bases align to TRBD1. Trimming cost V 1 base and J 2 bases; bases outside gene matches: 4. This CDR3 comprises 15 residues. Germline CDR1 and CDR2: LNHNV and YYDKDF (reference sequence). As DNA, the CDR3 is TGTGCCACCAGCAGAGGCACAGGGGGAACCTACGAGCAGTACTTC. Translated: CATSRGTGGTYEQYF. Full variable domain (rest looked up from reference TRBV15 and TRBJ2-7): DAMVIQNPRYQVTQFGKPVTLSCSQTLNHNVMYWYQQKSSQAPKLLFHYYDKDFNNEADTPDNFQSRRPNTSFCFLDIRSPGLGDTAMYLCATSRGTGGTYEQYFGPGTRLTVT.

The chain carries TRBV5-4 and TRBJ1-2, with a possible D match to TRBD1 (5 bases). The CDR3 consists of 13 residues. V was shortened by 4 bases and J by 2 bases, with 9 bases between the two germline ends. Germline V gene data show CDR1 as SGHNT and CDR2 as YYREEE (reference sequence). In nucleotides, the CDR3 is TGTGCCAGCAGCCCGGACAAGAACTATGGCTACACCTTC. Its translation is CASSPDKNYGYTF. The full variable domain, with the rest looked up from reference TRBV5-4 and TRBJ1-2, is ETGVTQSPTHLIKTRGQQVTLRCSSQSGHNTVSWYQQALGQGPQFIFQYYREEENGRGNFPPRFSGLQFPNYSSELNVNALELDDSALYLCASSPDKNYGYTFGSGTRLTVV.

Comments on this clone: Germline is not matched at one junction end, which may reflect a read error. The CDR3 coding sequence is TGTGCCAGCAGCCCGACCGCGAGGGGTGAAATACTGTTTTTT. Its protein product is CASSPTARGEILFF. The chain links TRBV7-2 to TRBJ1-4, with TRBD1 as a possible D gene (5 bases). Germline-derived CDR1 and CDR2 are SGHTA and FQGNSA. The CDR3 totals 14 residues.

The CDR3 DNA is TGCGCCAGCAGCTGGACAGGGAGTAATGAGCAGTTCTTC. It yields the protein CASSWTGSNEQFF. The chain links TRBV5-1 to TRBJ2-1; 8 bases agree with TRBD1. V lost 3 bases to trimming and J lost 7 bases; unmatched junction nucleotides: 3. This CDR3 is 13 amino acids long. Per the germline V gene, CDR1 is SGHRS and CDR2 is YFSETQ.

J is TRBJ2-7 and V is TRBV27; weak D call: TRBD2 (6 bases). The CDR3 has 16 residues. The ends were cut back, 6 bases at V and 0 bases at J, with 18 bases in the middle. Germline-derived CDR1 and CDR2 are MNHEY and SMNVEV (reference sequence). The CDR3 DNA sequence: TGTGCCAGCAGCTTGGTGGGACTTATAAGCTCCTACGAGCAGTACTTC. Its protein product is CASSLVGLISSYEQYF.

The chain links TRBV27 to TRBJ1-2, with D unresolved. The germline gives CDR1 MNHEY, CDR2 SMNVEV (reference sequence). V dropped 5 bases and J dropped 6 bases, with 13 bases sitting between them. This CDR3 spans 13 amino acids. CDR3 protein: CASSPATIDGYTF. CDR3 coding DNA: TGTGCCAGCAGTCCCGCCACGATTGATGGCTACACCTTC.

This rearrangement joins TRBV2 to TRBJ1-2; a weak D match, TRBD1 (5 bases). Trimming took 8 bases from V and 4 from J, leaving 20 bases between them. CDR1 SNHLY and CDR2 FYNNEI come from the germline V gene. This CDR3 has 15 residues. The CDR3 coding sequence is TGTGCCAGCGCTCGAGACAGCACTGGTGGCTATGGCTACACCTTC. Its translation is CASARDSTGGYGYTF.